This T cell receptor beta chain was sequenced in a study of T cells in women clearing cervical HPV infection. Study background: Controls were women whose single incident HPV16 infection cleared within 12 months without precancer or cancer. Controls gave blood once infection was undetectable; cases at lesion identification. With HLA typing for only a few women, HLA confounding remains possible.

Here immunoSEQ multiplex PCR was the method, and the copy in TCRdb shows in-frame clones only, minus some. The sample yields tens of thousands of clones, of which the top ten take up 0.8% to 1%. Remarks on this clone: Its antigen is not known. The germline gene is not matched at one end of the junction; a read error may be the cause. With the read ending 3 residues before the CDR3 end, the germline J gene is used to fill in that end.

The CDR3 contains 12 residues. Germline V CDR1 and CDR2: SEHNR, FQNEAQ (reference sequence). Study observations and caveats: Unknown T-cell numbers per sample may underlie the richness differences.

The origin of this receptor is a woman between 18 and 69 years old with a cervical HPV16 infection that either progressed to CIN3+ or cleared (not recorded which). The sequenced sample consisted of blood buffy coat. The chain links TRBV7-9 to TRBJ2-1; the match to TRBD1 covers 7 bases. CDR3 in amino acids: CPSSNRGNEQFF. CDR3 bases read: TGTCCCAGCAGCAACAGGGGCAATGAG.